The 21 T cell receptor beta chains presented below share a single source sample, sequenced in a study of T cell changes during pregnancy in multiple sclerosis. Clones were read by immunoSEQ multiplex PCR, and TCRdb kept only the in-frame ones, dropping some. The sample comprises approximately 53,000 clones, approximately 92% of which are singletons, and roughly 0.71% rests with the top ten. Here the sequenced sample was CD4+ T cells from peripheral blood mononuclear cells, taken in the third trimester of pregnancy. The receptors derive from a female donor with multiple sclerosis, enrolled in a pregnancy study.

This rearrangement joins TRBV5-1 to TRBJ2-2; D perhaps matches TRBD2 (6 bases). Germline CDR1 is SGHRS and CDR2 is YFSETQ. The CDR3 totals 14 residues. The ends were cut back, 4 bases at V and 8 bases at J, with 15 bases in the middle. The CDR3 DNA sequence: TGCGCCAGCAGCCAGGACTCCCGGGGGGGGGAGCTGTTTTTT. Residues: CASSQDSRGGELFF.

The gene calls are TRBV7-3 and TRBJ2-1, with D possibly TRBD2 on 11 matching bases. From germline, CDR1 is SGHTA and CDR2 FQGTGA. Trimming cost V 2 bases and J 6 bases, with 32 bases left between them. This CDR3 comprises 21 residues. Here the CDR3 DNA reads TGTGCCAGCAGCTTATACACCTCGACAGGGGGCTGGCTAGCGGGGGGCAATGAGCAGTTCTTC. Amino acid sequence: CASSLYTSTGGWLAGGNEQFF.

The V call is TRBV7-3, the J call TRBJ1-4, with 8 bases matching TRBD1. V was pared by 5 bases and J by 8 bases, with 10 bases of the junction left unmatched. The CDR3 has 15 amino acids. Germline CDR1 and CDR2: SGHTA and FQGTGA. The CDR3 region has the DNA TGTGCCAGCAGCCCCCTACGACAGGGGCGGGAAAAACTGTTTTTT. Its translation: CASSPLRQGREKLFF.

V gene TRBV21-1 combines with J gene TRBJ2-1; the DNA was not compared with TRBD1, the D call given in the table. TRBV21-1 is a pseudogene. The CDR3 contains 14 residues. The CDR3 here is CASRGVPPRNEQFF. DNA of the CDR3: TGTGCCAGCAGAGGGGTCCCCCCTAGGAATGAGCAGTTCTTC.

The chain is built from TRBV2 and TRBJ2-2, with D maybe TRBD2 (5 bases). The V and J ends lost 5 bases and 4 bases respectively, with 11 bases between them. The CDR3 runs to 14 residues. Germline V gene sequence: CDR1 SNHLY, CDR2 FYNNEI. CDR3 sequence (DNA): TGTGCCAGCAGTCGGACTGCGAGCACCGGGGAGCTGTTTTTT. It yields the protein CASSRTASTGELFF.

The chain joins TRBV18 to TRBJ2-7; 9 nucleotides align to TRBD2. Germline lookup yields CDR1 KGHSH and CDR2 LQKENI. V gave up 6 bases and J gave up 6 bases; unmatched junction bases: 12. The CDR3 has 15 amino acids. Here the CDR3 reads CASSFGAGGPLEQYF. The CDR3 region has the DNA TGTGCCAGCTCTTTTGGAGCGGGGGGCCCGCTCGAGCAGTACTTC.

The chain joins TRBV7-2 to TRBJ2-7; D is perhaps TRBD2 (7 bases). CDR1 is SGHTA, CDR2 FQGNSA, per germline. This CDR3 contains 15 residues. The V gene lost 5 bases and the J gene lost 4 bases, with 18 bases spanning the gap. The CDR3 nucleotides are TGTGCCAGCAGCCTCCCGGGGGGCCGACCTTACGAGCAGTACTTC. Amino acids: CASSLPGGRPYEQYF.

This clone was seen just once. The chain is built from TRBV7-9 and TRBJ2-3, with 8 bases matching TRBD1. Per the germline V gene, CDR1 is SEHNR and CDR2 is FQNEAQ (reference sequence). The CDR3 contains 14 residues. V lost 1 base to trimming and J lost 3 bases; unmatched junction nucleotides: 0. This chain's CDR3 is CASSLGTGTDTQYF. DNA for the CDR3: TGTGCCAGCAGCTTAGGGACAGGGACAGATACGCAGTATTTT.

V usage is TRBV28 and J usage is TRBJ1-5, with D perhaps matching TRBD1 (5 bases). This CDR3 region has 15 residues. The V gene's germline CDR1 is MDHEN and CDR2 SYDVKM. V lost 3 bases and J 2 bases, leaving 11 bases between the germline ends. CDR3 amino acids: CASSLLGGGNQPQHF. CDR3 nucleotide sequence: TGTGCCAGCAGTTTGCTTGGGGGGGGCAATCAGCCCCAGCATTTT.

The genes are TRBV5-6 and TRBJ1-2; a weak D match, TRBD1 (5 bases). Looked up from germline, CDR1 is SGHDT and CDR2 is YYEEEE. With 0 bases removed from V and 8 bases from J, the gap between germline ends came to 11 bases. The length of the CDR3 is 13 residues. CDR3: CASSLASGRGYTF. CDR3 nucleotide sequence: TGTGCCAGCAGCTTGGCCTCAGGGAGGGGCTACACCTTC.

This chain links TRBV7-3 with TRBJ2-3; a possible D gene is TRBD1 (6 bases). The V end lost 3 bases, the J end lost 5 bases, and 15 bases lay between the germline ends. The germline gives CDR1 SGHTA, CDR2 FQGTGA. This CDR3 is built from 15 residues. Written as DNA, the CDR3 is TGTGCCAGCAGCTTGGGTGGGGGCCCAGGAGATACGCAGTATTTT. This codes for CASSLGGGPGDTQYF. The whole variable domain, filled in from reference TRBV7-3 and TRBJ2-3, reads GAGVSQTPSNKVTEKGKYVELRCDPISGHTALYWYRQSLGQGPEFLIYFQGTGAADDSGLPNDRFFAVRPEGSVSTLKIQRTERGDSAVYLCASSLGGGPGDTQYFGPGTRLTVL.

The rearrangement joins TRBV5-4 to TRBJ1-2; D gene unclear. The CDR3 has 15 residues. The V gene lost 7 bases and the J gene lost 0 bases, with 16 bases spanning the gap. Germline CDR1 is SGHNT and CDR2 is YYREEE (reference sequence). The CDR3 here is CASQVSAGANYGYTF. The DNA of the CDR3 is TGTGCCAGCCAAGTCAGCGCGGGTGCTAACTATGGCTACACCTTC.

This rearrangement joins TRBV18 to TRBJ1-5; no firm D call. Germline assignment: CDR1 KGHSH and CDR2 LQKENI. The V and J ends lost 2 bases and 2 bases respectively, with 10 bases between them. The CDR3 consists of 15 residues. This chain's CDR3 is CASSPGEWGNQPQHF. In DNA, the CDR3 is TGTGCCAGCTCACCAGGGGAGTGGGGCAATCAGCCCCAGCATTTT. Looking up the rest from reference TRBV18 and TRBJ1-5 gives the full variable domain: NAGVMQNPRHLVRRRGQEARLRCSPMKGHSHVYWYRQLPEEGLKFMVYLQKENIIDESGMPKERFSAEFPKEGPSILRIQQVVRGDSAAYFCASSPGEWGNQPQHFGDGTRLSIL.

By frequency in the sample, this clone is medium-sized (0.01 to 0.1%). The chain links TRBV4-1 to TRBJ1-6; 7 bases are shared with TRBD1. The germline gives CDR1 MGHRA, CDR2 YSYEKL. CDR3 length equals 14 residues. Unmatched junction bases numbered 3, after V lost 4 bases and J lost 6 bases. The CDR3, as DNA: TGCGCCAGCAGCCCGACAGGGTCTAATTCACCCCTCCACTTT. Its translation is CASSPTGSNSPLHF.

This clone was detected once. The chain links TRBV7-2 to TRBJ2-7; 9 bases are a match to TRBD2. The CDR3 totals 17 residues. CDR1 and CDR2 (germline): SGHTA, FQGNSA. Losses at the gene ends were 2 bases for V and 0 bases for J; bases not matched to a gene: 8. CDR3 protein: CASSLSSRGGRSYEQYF. For the CDR3, the DNA is TGTGCCAGCAGCTTATCATCGCGGGGGGGCCGCTCCTACGAGCAGTACTTC.

V and J are TRBV7-8 and TRBJ2-2, with D possibly matching TRBD2 (7 bases). The CDR3 runs to 16 residues. With 1 base removed from V and 4 bases from J, the gap between germline ends came to 13 bases. Looked up from germline, CDR1 is SGHVS and CDR2 is FQNEAQ. CDR3 loop: CASSLVEGGITGELFF. The CDR3 region has the DNA TGTGCCAGCAGCTTAGTTGAGGGGGGGATCACCGGGGAGCTGTTTTTT. Based on the CDR3 plus reference TRBV7-8 and TRBJ2-2, the full variable domain is GAGVSQSPRYKVAKRGQDVALRCDPISGHVSLFWYQQALGQGPEFLTYFQNEAQLDKSGLPSDRFFAERPEGSVSTLKIQRTQQEDSAVYLCASSLVEGGITGELFFGEGSRLTVL.

The CDR3 nucleotides read TGTGCCAGCAGCTCCCTGCGGGGGAGCTCCTACGAGCAGTACTTC. As protein: CASSSLRGSSYEQYF. The chain recombines TRBV11-2 with TRBJ2-7; TRBD2 agrees at 7 bases. Germline CDR1 reads SGHAT; CDR2 reads FQNNGV. V lost 4 bases and J lost 0; bases outside the gene matches: 6. This CDR3 spans 15 amino acids.

This clone was seen a single time. CDR3 in DNA: TGTGCCAGCAGCTCGAGGGGGTTTAGGACCGGGGAGCTGTTTTTT. This codes for CASSSRGFRTGELFF. The chain recombines TRBV5-6 with TRBJ2-2; D might be TRBD1 (6 bases). Germline assignment: CDR1 SGHDT and CDR2 YYEEEE. V was clipped by 3 bases and J by 5 bases, with 14 bases between them. This CDR3 contains 15 residues.

As DNA, the CDR3 is TGTGCCAGTAGTTTCGGGACAGGCCAAGAGACCCAGTACTTC. Amino acid sequence: CASSFGTGQETQYF. This sequence joins TRBV19 and TRBJ2-5, with 8 bases matching TRBD1. Germline V gene lookup returns CDR1 LNHDA and CDR2 SQIVND (reference sequence). The CDR3 is 14 residues long. V gave up 5 bases and J gave up 1 base; unmatched junction bases: 3.

The CDR3 sequence: CASSPLRYDRVNYGYTF. DNA for the CDR3: TGTGCCAGCTCACCTTTACGTTACGACAGGGTAAACTATGGCTACACCTTC. J is TRBJ1-2 and V is TRBV18; 7 bases match TRBD1. There are 17 residues in the CDR3. The germline CDR1 and CDR2 sequences are KGHSH and LQKENI. V shed 3 bases, J shed 2 bases, and the junction held 12 bases outside the gene matches. Filled out from reference TRBV18 and TRBJ1-2, the complete variable domain reads NAGVMQNPRHLVRRRGQEARLRCSPMKGHSHVYWYRQLPEEGLKFMVYLQKENIIDESGMPKERFSAEFPKEGPSILRIQQVVRGDSAAYFCASSPLRYDRVNYGYTFGSGTRLTVV.

The J gene is TRBJ1-4, the V gene TRBV2; D not certain. From germline, CDR1 is SNHLY and CDR2 FYNNEI. With 3 bases removed from V and 5 bases from J, the gap between germline ends came to 13 bases. The CDR3 is made up of 15 amino acids. CDR3: CASSEVRGINEKLFF. Here the CDR3 DNA reads TGTGCCAGCAGTGAGGTTCGGGGTATAAATGAAAAACTGTTTTTT.